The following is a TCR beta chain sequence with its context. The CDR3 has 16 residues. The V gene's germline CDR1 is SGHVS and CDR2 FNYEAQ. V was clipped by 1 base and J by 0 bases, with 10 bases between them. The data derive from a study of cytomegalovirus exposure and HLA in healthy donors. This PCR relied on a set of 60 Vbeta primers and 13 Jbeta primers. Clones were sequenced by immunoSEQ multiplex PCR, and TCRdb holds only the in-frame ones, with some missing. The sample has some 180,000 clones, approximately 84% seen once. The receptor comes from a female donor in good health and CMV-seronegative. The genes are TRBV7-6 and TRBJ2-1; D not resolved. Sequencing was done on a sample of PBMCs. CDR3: CASSLEFRSSYNEQFF. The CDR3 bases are TGTGCCAGCAGCTTAGAGTTTAGAAGCTCCTACAATGAGCAGTTCTTC.